This TCR beta chain was profiled in a study of blood T cell repertoires in COVID-19. Generated by immunoSEQ multiplex PCR, the TCRdb table keeps only in-frame clones and is missing some. The repertoire holds roughly 56,000 clones, with 80% to 90% as singletons. V was shortened by 3 bases and J by 2 bases, with 10 bases between the two germline ends. This CDR3 has 14 residues. Looked up from germline, CDR1 is SEHNR and CDR2 is FQNEAQ (reference sequence). The sequence was collected from a man over 45 with active COVID-19. The sequenced material came from peripheral blood. The chain is built from TRBV7-9 and TRBJ1-1, with D possibly being TRBD1 (6 bases). The CDR3 bases are TGTGCCAGCAGCTTCGGACAGCTCAACACTGAAGCTTTCTTT. This gives the protein CASSFGQLNTEAFF.